This is a list of T cell receptor beta chains from one sample in a study of early T cells in non-severe SARS-CoV-2 infection. TCRdb reanalysed the 5' RACE reads using MiXCR and keeps one entry per CDR3 protein. Of 70,000 to 95,000 distinct CDR3 sequences listed, 9% to 10% are singletons. The sample consisted of whole blood. The origin of the receptors is an adult who was a healthcare worker with PCR-confirmed SARS-CoV-2 infection or an uninfected control (not recorded which). Each CDR3 is given with its conserved first and last residue. The order of the fields is D gene, V gene, clone size, J gene, CDR3 DNA, CDR3 protein. D genes are given only for firm matches. Clone size, where shown, is once, few, many, or a class for clones that have expanded.

>TRBD1|TRBV2|.|TRBJ1-2
TGTGCCAGCAGTCGGGACAGGTATGAAGGCTACACCTTC
CASSRDRYEGYTF
>TRBD2|TRBV10-3|many|TRBJ2-3
TGTGCCATCAGTTCCGGGACTAGCGGGACGTCGACGGATACGCAGTATTTT
CAISSGTSGTSTDTQYF
>.|TRBV12-5|many|TRBJ2-3
TGTGCTAGTGCCCTGGGCAGGAGCACAGATACGCAGTATTTT
CASALGRSTDTQYF
>.|TRBV10-3|many|TRBJ2-1
TGTGCCATCAGCTCCGGGAATCAGCAGTTCTTC
CAISSGNQQFF
>.|TRBV7-2|many|TRBJ1-6
TGTGCCAGCAGCCCACTGTCCTATAATTCACCCCTCCACTTT
CASSPLSYNSPLHF
>.|TRBV28|many|TRBJ2-2
TGTGCCAGCAGGCCGACGAGAGCCGGGGAGCTGTTTTTT
CASRPTRAGELFF
>.|TRBV28|few|TRBJ2-6
TGTGCCACTGGGGCCAACGTCCTGACTTTC
CATGANVLTF
>.|TRBV20-1|.|TRBJ2-7
TGCAGTGCTACCCTCTACGAGCAGTACTTC
CSATLYEQYF
>.|TRBV4-1|.|TRBJ2-7
TGCGCCAGCAGCCAAGGCCGAGGGCGGGACCGTACCTACGAGCAGTACTTC
CASSQGRGRDRTYEQYF
>.|TRBV9|few|TRBJ2-3
TGTGCCAGCGGGACTTTTTTAAGTACAGATACGCAGTATTTT
CASGTFLSTDTQYF
>.|TRBV6-2/TRBV6-3|few|TRBJ2-7
TGTGCCAGCAGCCGGGACTGGAATTCCTACGAGCAGTACTTC
CASSRDWNSYEQYF
>.|TRBV3-1|.|TRBJ2-7
TGTGCCAGCAGCCAAGGTGGAGCGGCCCCATACGAGCAGTACTTC
CASSQGGAAPYEQYF
>.|TRBV27|.|TRBJ2-5
TGTGCCAGCAGTTTACTAGGCGGCCCAGAGACCCAGTACTTC
CASSLLGGPETQYF
>TRBD2|TRBV5-1|.|TRBJ2-5
TGCGCCAGCAGCCGCCGACTAGCGGGAACGGGGGAGACCCAGTACTTC
CASSRRLAGTGETQYF
>.|TRBV28|many|TRBJ2-2
TGTGCCAGCAGCTCCCAGGGATTTTCGAACACCGGGGAGCTGTTTTTT
CASSSQGFSNTGELFF
>.|TRBV20-1|.|TRBJ2-1
TGCAGTGCAGTTAGCGGTTCCAGCTCCTACAATGAGCAGTTCTTC
CSAVSGSSSYNEQFF
>.|TRBV12-3/TRBV12-4|.|TRBJ1-4
TGTGCCAGCAGTTTGGGGGTGACTAATGAAAAACTGTTTTTT
CASSLGVTNEKLFF
>TRBD2|TRBV7-3|many|TRBJ2-1
TGTGCCAGCAGCTTAACAGGGACTAGCGTCGGTGAGCAGTTCTTC
CASSLTGTSVGEQFF
>.|TRBV28|few|TRBJ2-7
TGTGCCAGCAGTCCCCCGAGGCAGGGAGGTAGCTACGAGCAGTACTTC
CASSPPRQGGSYEQYF
>.|TRBV28|.|TRBJ2-7
TGTGCCATAGTGGGCAGGCTTGGAGAGCAGTACTTC
CAIVGRLGEQYF
>TRBD2|TRBV3-1|many|TRBJ2-7
TGTGCCAGCAGCCAAGGTAGCGGGTTCCCCACCTACGAGCAGTACTTC
CASSQGSGFPTYEQYF
>TRBD2|TRBV19|.|TRBJ2-1
TGTGCCAGTAGCACGCTAGCGGGAGGGGGCTACAATGAGCAGTTCTTC
CASSTLAGGGYNEQFF
>.|TRBV24-1|many|TRBJ2-7
TGTGCCACCAGTTCCTTCACGTCCCTCGAGCAGTACTTC
CATSSFTSLEQYF
>.|TRBV20-1|few|TRBJ1-6
TGCAGTGCTCGAAGGGGACCCTTGGATTCACCCCTCCACTTT
CSARRGPLDSPLHF